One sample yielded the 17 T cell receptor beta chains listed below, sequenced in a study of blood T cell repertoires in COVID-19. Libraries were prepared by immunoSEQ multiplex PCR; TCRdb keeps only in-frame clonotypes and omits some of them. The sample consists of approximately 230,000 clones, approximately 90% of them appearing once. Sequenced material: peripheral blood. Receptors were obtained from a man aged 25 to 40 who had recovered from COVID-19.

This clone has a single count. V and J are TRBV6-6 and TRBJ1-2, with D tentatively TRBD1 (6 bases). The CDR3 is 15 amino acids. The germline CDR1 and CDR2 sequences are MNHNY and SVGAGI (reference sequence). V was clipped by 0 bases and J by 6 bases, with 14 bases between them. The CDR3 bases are TGTGCCAGCAGTTACTCGAAGTCAGGGGCGGATGGCTACACCTTC. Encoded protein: CASSYSKSGADGYTF.

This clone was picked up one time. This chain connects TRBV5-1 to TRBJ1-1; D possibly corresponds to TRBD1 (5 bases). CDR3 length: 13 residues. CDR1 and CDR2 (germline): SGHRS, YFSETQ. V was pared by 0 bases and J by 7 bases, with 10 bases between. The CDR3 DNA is TGCGCCAGCAGCTTGGACAGGTACAATGAAGCTTTCTTT. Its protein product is CASSLDRYNEAFF.

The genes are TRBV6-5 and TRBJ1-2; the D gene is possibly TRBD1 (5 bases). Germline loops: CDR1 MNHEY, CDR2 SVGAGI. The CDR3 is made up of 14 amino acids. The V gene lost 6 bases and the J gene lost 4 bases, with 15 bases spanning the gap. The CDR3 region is CASSRDSYGYGYTF. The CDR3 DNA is TGTGCCAGCAGCCGTGACAGCTATGGCTATGGCTACACCTTC.

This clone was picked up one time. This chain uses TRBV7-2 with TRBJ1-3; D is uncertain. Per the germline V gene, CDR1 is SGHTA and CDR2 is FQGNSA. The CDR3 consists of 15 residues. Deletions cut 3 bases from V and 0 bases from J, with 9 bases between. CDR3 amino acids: CASSFGPSSGNTIYF. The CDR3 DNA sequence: TGTGCCAGCAGCTTCGGTCCTTCCTCTGGAAACACCATATATTTT.

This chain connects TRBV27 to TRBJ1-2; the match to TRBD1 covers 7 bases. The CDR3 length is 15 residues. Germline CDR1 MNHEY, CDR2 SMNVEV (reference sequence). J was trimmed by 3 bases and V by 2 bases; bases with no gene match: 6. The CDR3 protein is CASSLTGGGYYGYTF. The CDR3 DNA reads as TGTGCCAGCAGTTTAACGGGAGGGGGCTACTATGGCTACACCTTC.

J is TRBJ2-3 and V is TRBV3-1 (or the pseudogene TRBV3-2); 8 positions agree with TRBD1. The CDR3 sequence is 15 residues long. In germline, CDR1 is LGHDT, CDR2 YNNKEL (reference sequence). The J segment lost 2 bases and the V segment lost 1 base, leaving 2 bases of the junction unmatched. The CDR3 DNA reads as TGTGCCAGCAGCCAAGTCCAGGGGGCCACAGATACGCAGTATTTT. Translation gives CASSQVQGATDTQYF.

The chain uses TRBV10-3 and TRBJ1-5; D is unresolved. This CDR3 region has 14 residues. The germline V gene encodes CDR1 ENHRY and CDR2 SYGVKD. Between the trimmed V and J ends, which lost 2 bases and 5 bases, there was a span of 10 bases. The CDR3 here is CAISEVQTYQPQHF. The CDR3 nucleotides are TGTGCCATCAGTGAGGTCCAGACTTATCAGCCCCAGCATTTT.

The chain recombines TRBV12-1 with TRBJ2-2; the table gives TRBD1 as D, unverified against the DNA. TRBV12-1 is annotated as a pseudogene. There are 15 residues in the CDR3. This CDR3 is CASSFAQVNTGELFF. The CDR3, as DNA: TGTGCCAGCAGCTTTGCCCAGGTGAACACCGGGGAGCTGTTTTTT.

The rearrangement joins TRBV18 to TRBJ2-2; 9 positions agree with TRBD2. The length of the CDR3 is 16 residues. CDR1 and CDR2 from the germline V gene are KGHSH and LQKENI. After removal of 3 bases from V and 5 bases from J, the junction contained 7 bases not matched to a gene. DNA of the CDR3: TGTGCCAGCTCACCGGTCCGAGCGGGGGGAACCGGGGAGCTGTTTTTT. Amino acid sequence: CASSPVRAGGTGELFF.

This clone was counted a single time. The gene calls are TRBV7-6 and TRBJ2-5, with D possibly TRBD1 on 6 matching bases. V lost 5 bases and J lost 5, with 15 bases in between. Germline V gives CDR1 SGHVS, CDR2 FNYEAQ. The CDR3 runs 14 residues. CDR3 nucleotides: TGTGCCAGCAGCCTGGGAAGGGGGTGGGAGACCCAGTACTTC. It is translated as CASSLGRGWETQYF.

The chain's CDR3 is CSVQVAVTEKLFF. CDR3 coding DNA: TGCAGCGTTCAGGTGGCAGTAACTGAAAAACTGTTTTTT. The chain uses TRBV29-1 and TRBJ1-4; D not certain. V lost 5 bases and J lost 7, with 14 bases in between. The CDR3 extends over 13 amino acids. Germline-derived CDR1 and CDR2 are SQVTM and ANQGSEA.

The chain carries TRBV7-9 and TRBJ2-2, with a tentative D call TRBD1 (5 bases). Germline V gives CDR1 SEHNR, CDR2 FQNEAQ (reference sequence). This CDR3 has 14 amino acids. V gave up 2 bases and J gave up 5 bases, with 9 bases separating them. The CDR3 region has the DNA TGTGCCAGCAGCTTAAGACAGATAACCGGGGAGCTGTTTTTT. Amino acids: CASSLRQITGELFF.

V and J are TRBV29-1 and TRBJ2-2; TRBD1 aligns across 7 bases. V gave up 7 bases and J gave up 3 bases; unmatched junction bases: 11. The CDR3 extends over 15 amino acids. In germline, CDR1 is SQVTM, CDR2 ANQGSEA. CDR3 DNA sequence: TGCAGCGGCTCACGACAGGGATCGTACACCGGGGAGCTGTTTTTT. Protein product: CSGSRQGSYTGELFF.

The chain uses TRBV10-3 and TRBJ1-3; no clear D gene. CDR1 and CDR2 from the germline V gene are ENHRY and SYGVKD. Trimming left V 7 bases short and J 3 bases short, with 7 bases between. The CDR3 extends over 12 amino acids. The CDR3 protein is CAITGGGNTIYF. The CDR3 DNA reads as TGTGCCATCACGGGTGGTGGAAACACCATATATTTT.

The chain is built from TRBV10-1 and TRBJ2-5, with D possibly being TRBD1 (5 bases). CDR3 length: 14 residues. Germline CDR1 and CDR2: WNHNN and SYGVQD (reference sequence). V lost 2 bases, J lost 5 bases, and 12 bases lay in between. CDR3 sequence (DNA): TGCGCCAGCAGTGAGAGGGCAGGGCCGGAGACCCAGTACTTC. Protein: CASSERAGPETQYF.

In nucleotides, the CDR3 is TGTGCCAGTAGTTCAATAGTTCAACCGAACACTGAAGCTTTCTTT. The encoded protein is CASSSIVQPNTEAFF. The V gene is TRBV19, the J gene TRBJ1-1; no clear D gene. V lost 5 bases and J 1 base, leaving 14 bases between the germline ends. The V gene's germline CDR1 is LNHDA and CDR2 SQIVND (reference sequence). CDR3 length: 15 amino acids.

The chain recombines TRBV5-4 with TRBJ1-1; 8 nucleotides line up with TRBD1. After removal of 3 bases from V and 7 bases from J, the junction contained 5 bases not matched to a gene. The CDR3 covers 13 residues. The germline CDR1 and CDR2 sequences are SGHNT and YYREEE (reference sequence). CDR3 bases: TGTGCCAGCAGCTCGGGACAGGCCCTTGAAGCTTTCTTT. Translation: CASSSGQALEAFF.